This T cell receptor (beta chain) comes out of a study of blood T cells in healthy people across ages. Study at large: Researchers report that template switching captured about one barcoded beta molecule per two T cells.

The CDR3 region is 14 residues in length, termini included. Comments on this clonotype: Its antigen remains unidentified. The conserved final phenylalanine or tryptophan is absent from the CDR3, which likely points to a read error. The DNA is left out, because the CDR3 cannot be placed on it with certainty; the CDR3 is given as TCRdb lists it.

The use of a sample-barcoded 5' primer and a J-beta primer mix characterized a second PCR of about 6 to 12 cycles. TCRdb reprocessed the 5' RACE reads via MiXCR and lists one record per CDR3 protein. The sample lists roughly 1,100,000 distinct CDR3 sequences, 20% to 25% occurring once. General study results and limits: Both higher diversity and more naive CD4+ cells marked long-lived donors when set against aged donors.

These data were also reused for a study on T cells of mothers and their children.

This sequence originates from a girl aged 2 to 10 in good health. Sequenced sample: blood. The chain links TRBV12-3 or TRBV12-4 to TRBJ2-3. CDR3 residues: CASSCKVSTDTQYS.